This T cell receptor (beta chain) derives from a study of tumor-infiltrating lymphocytes in primary liver carcinoma. Starting material for RNA and DNA co-extraction consisted of roughly 18-34 mg of unsorted bulk tissue. This clonotype was found many times. V was shortened by 6 bases and J by 6 bases, with 13 bases between the two germline ends. CDR1 is SGHAT, CDR2 FQNNGV, per germline. CDR3 length equals 13 residues. Synthesis of TCR beta cDNA was carried out from 450 to 500 ng total RNA with a constant-region primer. What produced the TCR beta libraries was three nested multiplex PCR rounds using slightly modified ARM-PCR. Each of the first two PCR rounds ran approximately 10 cycles with TRBV1-TRBV30 forward and C-beta reverse primers. A single record per CDR3 protein comes from TCRdb applying MiXCR to the multiplex PCR reads. The sample lists fewer than 80,000 distinct CDR3 sequences; about three quarters were seen once.

The rearrangement joins TRBV11-2 to TRBJ2-3; unclear D gene. The sequenced material came from tumor-adjacent normal liver tissue. The sequence was obtained from a man aged 40-49 years with primary liver carcinoma and hepatitis B virus infection. CDR3 amino acids: CASRKPGSDTQYF. DNA of the CDR3: TGTGCCAGCAGAAAACCCGGGTCGGATACGCAGTATTTT.